The entry that follows covers one T cell receptor beta chain sequence. Its antigen is as yet unknown. The CDR3 has 17 amino acids. The trim removed 4 bases at V and 6 bases at J, leaving 12 bases unmatched. CDR1 is SEHNR, CDR2 FQNEAQ, per germline (reference sequence). This sample stems from a study of cytomegalovirus exposure and HLA in healthy donors. Findings and caveats of the study: A later analysis by the authors found several of the most significant clusters apparently linked to common viral pathogens. Follow-up analysis later connected one missense variant in DCLRE1C with trimming of TCR beta V- and J-genes.

The primer mix had 60 Vbeta and 13 Jbeta primers. Only in-frame clones appear in the TCRdb table, and some are missing; sequencing was by immunoSEQ multiplex PCR. The data hold 100,000 to 150,000 clones, with roughly 69% observed a single time. The sequence was collected from a human donor in good health. Material: PBMCs. The rearrangement joins TRBV7-9 to TRBJ1-4; 9 bases match TRBD1. For the CDR3, the DNA is TGTGCCAGCAGCTCAAGGCCGGACAGGGGTTATGATGAAAAACTGTTTTTT. Its translation: CASSSRPDRGYDEKLFF.